The table lists the clone carrying this T cell receptor (beta chain) with a few counts. As yet, its antigen is unknown. This CDR3 is built from 15 residues. Trimming shortened V by 5 bases and J by 4 bases, and 17 bases separated the two germline ends. Germline lookup yields CDR1 SEHNR and CDR2 FQNEAQ (reference sequence). This sample was included in a study of T cell responses to AZD1222 COVID-19 vaccine. Study results and limitations: Nearly half of the spike-specific TCRs reportedly recognize variant regions that carry no mutations. There were mostly white British donors and more females than males, and clonal diversity was possibly underestimated.

The protocol was immunoSEQ multiplex PCR, while the TCRdb copy is restricted to in-frame clones and leaves out a portion. The sample gives about 62,000 clones, around three quarters of which show up once; more than 13% is in the top ten. This specimen consisted of peripheral blood, obtained on day 0 of AZD1222 vaccination. V and J are TRBV7-9 and TRBJ2-5; no reliable D call. This sequence was found in an adult in good health. The CDR3 nucleotides are TGTGCCAGCAGCCCCAAGGTACGGGTCGGAGAGACCCAGTACTTC. Its translation: CASSPKVRVGETQYF.